This entry lists 20 T cell receptor beta chains sequenced from one sample in a study of T cell responses to AZD1222 COVID-19 vaccine. Clones were read by immunoSEQ multiplex PCR, and TCRdb kept only the in-frame ones, dropping some. The table records some 94,000 clones, about 85% of them present only once. The source was peripheral blood, collected on day 0 of AZD1222 vaccination. The receptors derive from an adult in good health.

The CDR3 nucleotides are TGTGCCATCAGTGAAGGGACTAGCGGGAGGGATTTCGATGAGCAGTTCTTC. Amino acids: CAISEGTSGRDFDEQFF. The chain uses TRBV10-3 and TRBJ2-1, with 16 bases that match TRBD2. The V segment lost 3 bases and the J segment 8 bases; nucleotides outside the gene matches: 7. The CDR3 is 17 residues long. The germline gives CDR1 ENHRY, CDR2 SYGVKD.

The sample holds one count of this clone. The V gene is TRBV7-2, the J gene TRBJ1-1, with 8 positions matching TRBD1. The CDR3 consists of 16 residues. After removal of 1 base from V and 1 base from J, the junction contained 5 bases not matched to a gene. Germline lookup yields CDR1 SGHTA and CDR2 FQGNSA. DNA of the CDR3: TGTGCCAGCAGCTTAGAGATTACAGGGGGGAACACTGAAGCTTTCTTT. It specifies CASSLEITGGNTEAFF. The full variable domain, completed using reference TRBV7-2 and TRBJ1-1, is GAGVSQSPSNKVTEKGKDVELRCDPISGHTALYWYRQSLGQGLEFLIYFQGNSAPDKSGLPSDRFSAERTGGSVSTLTIQRTQQEDSAVYLCASSLEITGGNTEAFFGQGTRLTVV.

The chain employs TRBV6-5 and TRBJ1-2; 11 nucleotides line up with TRBD1. Germline CDR1 and CDR2: MNHEY and SVGAGI. CDR3 length: 16 amino acids. With V trimmed by 4 bases and J by 4 bases, 8 bases remained unmatched. The CDR3 DNA follows: TGTGCCAGCAGTTTGGCGGGACAGGGGGGAAGCTATGGCTACACCTTC. Residues: CASSLAGQGGSYGYTF.

This chain links TRBV11-2 with TRBJ1-5, with D possibly matching TRBD1 (6 bases). V lost 5 bases and J lost 1, with 9 bases in between. This CDR3 has 14 residues. The germline V gene has CDR1 SGHAT and CDR2 FQNNGV. The CDR3 sequence: CASSEQGSNQPQHF. DNA of the CDR3: TGTGCCAGCAGCGAACAGGGAAGCAATCAGCCCCAGCATTTT.

The chain employs TRBV19 and TRBJ1-2; 10 bases are a match to TRBD1. Germline V gives CDR1 LNHDA, CDR2 SQIVND (reference sequence). Trimming cost V 5 bases and J 4 bases; bases outside gene matches: 4. This CDR3 is 14 amino acids long. The CDR3 DNA follows: TGTGCCAGTAGTCCGGACAGGGGGACCTATGGCTACACCTTC. Amino acids: CASSPDRGTYGYTF.

This clone was picked up a small number of times. The genes are TRBV11-2 and TRBJ1-5; possible D gene TRBD1, 5 bases. Trimming took 6 bases from V and 2 from J, leaving 14 bases between them. The CDR3 length is 15 residues. CDR1 and CDR2 (germline): SGHAT, FQNNGV. The CDR3 DNA sequence: TGTGCCAGCAGTAGGGGAGGGAATGGCAATCAGCCCCAGCATTTT. It yields the protein CASSRGGNGNQPQHF.

This sequence joins TRBV5-1 and TRBJ1-1, with 8 bases lining up with TRBD1. The CDR3 has 14 residues. The J segment lost 6 bases and the V segment lost 0 bases, leaving 4 bases of the junction unmatched. Germline CDR1 is SGHRS and CDR2 is YFSETQ. The CDR3 DNA is TGCGCCAGCAGCTTGGAGGACAGGGTGCCTGAAGCTTTCTTT. This codes for CASSLEDRVPEAFF.

DNA of the CDR3: TGTGCCAGCAGCTTTGCGGGGGCGAACACCGGGGAGCTGTTTTTT. It translates to CASSFAGANTGELFF. This chain uses TRBV7-2 with TRBJ2-2; 7 nucleotides align to TRBD2. Germline V gives CDR1 SGHTA, CDR2 FQGNSA. This CDR3 has 15 amino acids. Trimming at V came to 3 bases and at J to 0 bases, leaving 1 base not matched to a gene.

The V and J genes are TRBV4-1 and TRBJ2-7, with D unclear. The CDR3 spans 15 residues. Germline lookup yields CDR1 MGHRA and CDR2 YSYEKL. V lost 2 bases to trimming and J lost 3 bases, with 14 bases between them. The CDR3 sequence: CASSQLLGQVYEQYV. The CDR3 nucleotides read TGCGCCAGCAGCCAACTCCTAGGGCAGGTCTACGAGCAGTACGTC.

Here the CDR3 DNA reads TGTGCCATCAGTCTACAACCGGGACAGGGGGCAGGTTCCTCCTACAATGAGCAGTTCTTC. This encodes CAISLQPGQGAGSSYNEQFF. V and J are TRBV10-3 and TRBJ2-1; 12 bases line up with TRBD1. Germline loops: CDR1 ENHRY, CDR2 SYGVKD. The junction had 14 bases not matched to a gene; V was cut back by 5 bases and J by 0 bases. The CDR3 contains 20 residues.

This chain links TRBV6-2 or TRBV6-3 with TRBJ1-4, with unresolved D. Germline V gives CDR1 MNHEY, CDR2 SVGEGT. The CDR3 loop spans 15 amino acids. Trimming cost V 2 bases and J 0 bases, with 7 bases left between them. CDR3: CASSYDRATNEKLFF. CDR3 DNA sequence: TGTGCCAGCAGTTACGACCGAGCAACTAATGAAAAACTGTTTTTT.

The J gene is TRBJ2-3, the V gene TRBV2; 8 nucleotides align to TRBD2. The CDR3 covers 14 residues. Germline V CDR1 and CDR2: SNHLY, FYNNEI. Trimming took 6 bases from V and 2 from J; bases not matched to a gene: 4. The CDR3 sequence: CASSRTSFTDTQYF. The CDR3 DNA is TGTGCCAGCAGCCGGACTAGCTTCACAGATACGCAGTATTTT.

The chain has TRBV6-5 and TRBJ2-2; D is perhaps TRBD1 (6 bases). V lost 6 bases and J lost 4, with 9 bases in between. The CDR3 has 13 amino acids. Germline V lookup: CDR1 MNHEY, CDR2 SVGAGI. The CDR3 DNA sequence: TGTGCCAGCAGCCCCAGGGGCACCGGGGAGCTGTTTTTT. It specifies CASSPRGTGELFF.

The J gene is TRBJ1-2, the V gene TRBV11-3; D gene uncertain. V dropped 2 bases and J dropped 4 bases, with 17 bases sitting between them. The CDR3 runs 16 residues. The germline CDR1 and CDR2 sequences are SGHNT and YENEEA. As DNA, the CDR3 is TGTGCCAGCAGCTTACGACAATCGGTAGCAGGCTATGGCTACACCTTC. The encoded protein is CASSLRQSVAGYGYTF.

This chain connects TRBV27 to TRBJ2-7, with a possible D match to TRBD1 (5 bases). Germline assignment: CDR1 MNHEY and CDR2 SMNVEV (reference sequence). The length of the CDR3 is 16 residues. Trimming took 0 bases from V and 1 from J, leaving 13 bases between them. CDR3 sequence (DNA): TGTGCCAGCAGTTTATCGAGGACAAGGGCGTCCTACGAGCAGTACTTC. Translating it yields CASSLSRTRASYEQYF.

The V call is TRBV7-3, the J call TRBJ2-6; 9 bases are shared with TRBD1. Unmatched junction bases numbered 5, after V lost 5 bases and J lost 0 bases. The CDR3 consists of 17 residues. The germline V gene has CDR1 SGHTA and CDR2 FQGTGA. The CDR3 sequence: CASSPGTGFSGANVLTF. CDR3 nucleotide sequence: TGTGCCAGCAGCCCAGGGACAGGGTTCTCTGGGGCCAACGTCCTGACTTTC.

This sequence joins TRBV2 and TRBJ2-1; D gene ambiguous. Looked up from germline, CDR1 is SNHLY and CDR2 is FYNNEI. This CDR3 has 12 amino acids. Trimming left V 2 bases short and J 5 bases short, with 4 bases between. CDR3 sequence reads: CASSERDNEQFF. The CDR3 DNA sequence: TGTGCCAGCAGTGAAAGGGACAATGAGCAGTTCTTC.

V is TRBV6-6 and J is TRBJ2-1; 13 nucleotides align to TRBD2. The J segment lost 4 bases and the V segment lost 5 bases, leaving 5 bases of the junction unmatched. From germline, CDR1 is MNHNY and CDR2 SVGAGI (reference sequence). There are 16 residues in the CDR3. CDR3 protein: CASSRSGLAGYNEQFF. CDR3 nucleotide sequence: TGTGCCAGCAGTCGATCGGGACTAGCGGGGTACAATGAGCAGTTCTTC.

The chain employs TRBV6-5 and TRBJ1-5; D is ambiguous. The CDR3 loop spans 15 amino acids. V was trimmed by 6 bases and J by 0 bases, leaving 12 bases between them. Germline CDR1 is MNHEY and CDR2 is SVGAGI. CDR3 in amino acids: CASRRLGISNQPQHF. The CDR3 DNA reads as TGTGCCAGCAGGAGGTTAGGAATTAGCAATCAGCCCCAGCATTTT.

The rearrangement joins TRBV5-5 to TRBJ1-6; 8 bases align to TRBD1. J lost 9 bases, V lost 4 bases, and 12 bases had no gene match. The CDR3 runs 16 residues. Germline CDR1 reads SGHKS; CDR2 reads YYEKEE (reference sequence). For the CDR3, the DNA is TGTGCCAGCAGCGTATCCGGGACAGGAGATTTTTCACCCCTCCACTTT. As protein: CASSVSGTGDFSPLHF.